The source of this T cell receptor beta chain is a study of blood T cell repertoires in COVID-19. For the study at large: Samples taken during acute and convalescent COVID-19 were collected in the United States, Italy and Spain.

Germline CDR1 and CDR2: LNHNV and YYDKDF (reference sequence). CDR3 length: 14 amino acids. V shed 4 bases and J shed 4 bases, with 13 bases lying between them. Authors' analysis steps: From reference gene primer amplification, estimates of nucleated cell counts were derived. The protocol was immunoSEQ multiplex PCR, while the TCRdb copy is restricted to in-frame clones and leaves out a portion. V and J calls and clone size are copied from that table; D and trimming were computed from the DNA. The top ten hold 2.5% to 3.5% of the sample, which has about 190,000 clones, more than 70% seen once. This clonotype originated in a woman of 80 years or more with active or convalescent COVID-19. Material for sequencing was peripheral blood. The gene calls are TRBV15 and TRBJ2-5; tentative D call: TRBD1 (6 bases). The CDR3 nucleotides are TGTGCCACCAGCATGGCAGGGGCGGGAGAGACCCAGTACTTC. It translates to CATSMAGAGETQYF.